The rows below give T cell receptor beta chains drawn from one sample of a study of T cells in localized non-small cell lung cancer. This table comes from immunoSEQ multiplex PCR, and its TCRdb copy is limited to in-frame clones, with some not included. The table records 45,000 to 60,000 clones, around 80% of them present only once. The sample consisted of PBMCs, taken before any cancer treatment. These receptors were collected from a woman aged 35-70 years with stage II lung adenocarcinoma. The CDR3 runs from the conserved cysteine through the conserved F or W.

j_call: TRBJ1-3
v_call: TRBV19
cdr3_aa: CASKNRRNTIYF

j_call: TRBJ2-4
v_call: TRBV20-1
cdr3_aa: CSAKRDGRQYF

j_call: TRBJ1-1
v_call: TRBV10-1
cdr3_aa: CASSRQAWGTEAFF

j_call: TRBJ1-3
v_call: TRBV7-2
cdr3_aa: CASSTVISGNTIYF

j_call: TRBJ2-3
v_call: TRBV5-4
cdr3_aa: CASSLGGNTQYF

j_call: TRBJ1-1
v_call: TRBV5-5
cdr3_aa: CASSSRKSWVTTEAFF

j_call: TRBJ1-1
v_call: TRBV9
cdr3_aa: CASSVDQVNTEAFF

j_call: TRBJ1-5
v_call: TRBV30
cdr3_aa: CAWAYDSNQPQHF

j_call: TRBJ2-2
v_call: TRBV5-4
cdr3_aa: CASSFGGMLGNTGELFF

j_call: TRBJ2-3
v_call: TRBV5-1
cdr3_aa: CASSLGWGPDTQYF

j_call: TRBJ2-3
v_call: TRBV29-1
cdr3_aa: CSVGPSSRNTQYF

j_call: TRBJ1-5
v_call: TRBV5-3
cdr3_aa: CARSLSSPSFYSNQPQHF

j_call: TRBJ1-1
v_call: TRBV5-6
cdr3_aa: CASSSGSVAEAFF

j_call: TRBJ1-2
v_call: TRBV7-2
cdr3_aa: CASSLPTGIAGYTF

j_call: TRBJ1-6
v_call: TRBV18
cdr3_aa: CASSPPEMGYSPLHF

j_call: TRBJ2-1
v_call: TRBV27
cdr3_aa: CASSPPGRYNEQFF

j_call: TRBJ2-2
v_call: TRBV4-3
cdr3_aa: CASSQDHQNTGELFF

j_call: TRBJ2-5
v_call: TRBV11-2
cdr3_aa: CASSPGNRAVQETQYF

j_call: TRBJ2-1
v_call: TRBV7-3
cdr3_aa: CASSFSSGGTYNEQFF

j_call: TRBJ2-3
v_call: TRBV5-1
cdr3_aa: CASSGGLAGLTDTQYF

j_call: TRBJ1-5
v_call: TRBV2
cdr3_aa: CASRGDSLNQPQHF

j_call: TRBJ2-2
v_call: TRBV28
cdr3_aa: CASRRTENTGELFF

j_call: TRBJ2-3
v_call: TRBV7-3
cdr3_aa: CASSLGTGAYTDTQYF

j_call: TRBJ1-5
v_call: TRBV4-1
cdr3_aa: CASSPGEGNRAQPQHF

j_call: TRBJ2-3
v_call: TRBV7-9
cdr3_aa: CASSPQTDTQYF

j_call: TRBJ1-2
v_call: TRBV19
cdr3_aa: CASSKGHRAGYGYTF

j_call: TRBJ2-7
v_call: TRBV5-6
cdr3_aa: CASSFQGPYEQYF

j_call: TRBJ2-6
v_call: TRBV5-6
cdr3_aa: CASSATGSGANVLTF

j_call: TRBJ2-2
v_call: TRBV7-6
cdr3_aa: CASSPRTSGGTGELFF

j_call: TRBJ2-3
v_call: TRBV2
cdr3_aa: CASNGGLTDTQYF

j_call: TRBJ2-3
v_call: TRBV28
cdr3_aa: CASSLGGAGGTDTQYF

j_call: TRBJ2-1
v_call: TRBV30
cdr3_aa: CAWSVTISSAEQFF

j_call: TRBJ1-1
v_call: TRBV28
cdr3_aa: CASSGWANTEAFF

j_call: TRBJ2-2
v_call: TRBV6-1
cdr3_aa: CASRAGTSVPGELFF

j_call: TRBJ2-2
v_call: TRBV7-2
cdr3_aa: CASSPGGTTTSTGELFF

j_call: TRBJ2-2
v_call: TRBV7-7
cdr3_aa: CASSAQQGLGELFF

j_call: TRBJ2-6
v_call: TRBV27
cdr3_aa: CASRGPRLSGANVLTF

j_call: TRBJ2-3
v_call: TRBV2
cdr3_aa: CASSAMGTSTDTQYF

j_call: TRBJ1-6
v_call: TRBV7-2
cdr3_aa: CASSLEGTGKSPLHF

j_call: TRBJ2-7
v_call: TRBV28
cdr3_aa: CATGLAGAQQYF

j_call: TRBJ1-1
v_call: TRBV4-2
cdr3_aa: CASSQVTGNTEAFF

j_call: TRBJ1-5
v_call: TRBV19
cdr3_aa: CASKGELQPQHF

j_call: TRBJ2-5
v_call: TRBV7-2
cdr3_aa: CASSRGLAGARETQYF

j_call: TRBJ2-3
v_call: TRBV27
cdr3_aa: CASSLLASTDTQYF